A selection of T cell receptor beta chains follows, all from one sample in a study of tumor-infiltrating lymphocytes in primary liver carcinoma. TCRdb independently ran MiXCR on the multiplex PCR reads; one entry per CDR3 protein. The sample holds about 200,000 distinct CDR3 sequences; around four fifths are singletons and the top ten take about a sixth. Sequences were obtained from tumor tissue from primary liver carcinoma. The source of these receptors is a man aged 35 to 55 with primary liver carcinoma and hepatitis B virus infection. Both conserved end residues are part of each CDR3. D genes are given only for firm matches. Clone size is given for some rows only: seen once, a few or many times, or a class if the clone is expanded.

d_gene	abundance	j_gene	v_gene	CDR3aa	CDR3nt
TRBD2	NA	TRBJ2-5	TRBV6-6	CTGSWGLAGQETQYF	TGTACCGGCAGCTGGGGACTAGCGGGACAGGAGACCCAGTACTTC
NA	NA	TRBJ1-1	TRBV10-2	CAISHLNEPFF	TGCGCCATCAGCCACCTCAATGAACCTTTCTTT
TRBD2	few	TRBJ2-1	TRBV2	CASSRTSGNHNEQFF	TGTGCCAGCAGCAGGACTAGCGGGAATCACAATGAGCAGTTCTTC
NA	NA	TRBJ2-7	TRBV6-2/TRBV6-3	CANSYSIYDQYF	TGTGCCAACAGTTACTCGATCTACGACCAGTACTTC
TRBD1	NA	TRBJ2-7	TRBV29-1	CSVKIPGQLQYF	TGCAGCGTTAAAATCCCGGGACAGTTACAGTACTTC
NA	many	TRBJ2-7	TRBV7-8	CASSLVAQGSYGEQYF	TGTGCCAGCAGCTTAGTGGCCCAGGGGTCGTATGGCGAGCAGTACTTC
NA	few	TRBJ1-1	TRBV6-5	CASTKHVSNTEAFF	TGTGCTAGTACCAAACATGTTTCAAACACTGAAGCTTTCTTT
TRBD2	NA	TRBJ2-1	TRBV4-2	CASSQPGPAGDRGQFF	TGTGCCAGCAGCCAGCCGGGCCCAGCGGGAGATAGGGGGCAGTTCTTC
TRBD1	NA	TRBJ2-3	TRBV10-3	CAISAGRGHTDAQYF	TGTGCCATCAGTGCTGGCAGGGGGCACACAGATGCGCAGTATTTT
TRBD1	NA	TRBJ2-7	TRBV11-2	CASSLRWTGDNEQYF	TGTGCCAGCAGCTTGCGATGGACAGGGGATAATGAGCAGTACTTC
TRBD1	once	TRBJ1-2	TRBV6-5	CASRYRGHDYTF	TGTGCCAGCAGATACAGGGGGCATGACTACACCTTC
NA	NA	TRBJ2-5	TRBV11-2	CASSPRSVQDTGRETQYF	TGTGCCAGCAGCCCTAGATCAGTCCAGGATACTGGGCGGGAGACCCAGTACTTC
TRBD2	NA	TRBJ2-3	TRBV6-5	CASNPGQAGSDRQYF	TGTGCCAGCAACCCAGGACAAGCGGGATCAGATAGGCAGTATTTT
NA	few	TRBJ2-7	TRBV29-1	CSVRAPANSEQYF	TGCAGCGTCCGTGCGCCAGCTAATTCTGAGCAGTACTTC
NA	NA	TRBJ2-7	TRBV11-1	CASRGKRLYEHYF	TGTGCCAGCAGGGGGAAGCGATTATACGAGCATTACTTC
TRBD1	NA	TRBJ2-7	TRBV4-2	CASSQDDRDQEQYF	TGTGCCAGCAGCCAAGATGACAGGGACCAAGAGCAGTACTTC
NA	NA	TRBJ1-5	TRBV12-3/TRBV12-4	CANGLAQGPNQPQHF	TGTGCCAACGGTTTAGCCCAAGGTCCTAATCAGCCCCAGCATTTT